This TCR beta chain was captured by sequencing in a study of cytomegalovirus exposure and HLA in healthy donors. CDR1 is SGHVS and CDR2 is FQNEAQ in the germline V gene. The length of the CDR3 is 17 residues. J was trimmed by 8 bases and V by 6 bases; bases with no gene match: 14. The PCR employed 60 Vbeta primers together with 13 Jbeta primers. Sequencing used immunoSEQ multiplex PCR; TCRdb keeps in-frame clones, though not all of them. The table has about 140,000 clones, about three quarters seen once. V gene TRBV7-8 combines with J gene TRBJ2-1, with TRBD2 matching 12 bases. The clonotype was recovered from a human donor in good health. Sequencing was done on a sample of PBMCs. This CDR3 is CASSSLGASGRGDEQFF. DNA of the CDR3: TGTGCCAGCAGTTCCCTCGGGGCTAGCGGGAGGGGGGATGAGCAGTTCTTC.